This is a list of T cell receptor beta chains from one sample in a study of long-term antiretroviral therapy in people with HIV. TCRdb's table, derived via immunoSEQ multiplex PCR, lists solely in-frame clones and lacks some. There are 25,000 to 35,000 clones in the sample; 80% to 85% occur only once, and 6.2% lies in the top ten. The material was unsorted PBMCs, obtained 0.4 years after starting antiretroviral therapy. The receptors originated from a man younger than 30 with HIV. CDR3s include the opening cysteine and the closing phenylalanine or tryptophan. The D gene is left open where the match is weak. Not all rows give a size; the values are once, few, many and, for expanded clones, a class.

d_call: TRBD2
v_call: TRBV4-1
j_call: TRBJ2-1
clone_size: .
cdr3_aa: CASSLGTSGELYNEQFF
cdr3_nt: TGCGCCAGCAGCCTCGGGACTAGCGGAGAACTTTACAATGAGCAGTTCTTC

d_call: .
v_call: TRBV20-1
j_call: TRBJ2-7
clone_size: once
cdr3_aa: CSARVSYEQYF
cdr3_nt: TGCAGTGCTAGAGTGTCTTACGAGCAGTACTTC

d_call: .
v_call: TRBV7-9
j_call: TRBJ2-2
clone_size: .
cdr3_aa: CASSLGELFF
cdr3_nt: TGTGCCAGCAGCTTAGGGGAGCTGTTTTTT

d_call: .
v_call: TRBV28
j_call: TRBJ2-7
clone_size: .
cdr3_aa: CASSSGASYEQYF
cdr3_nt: TGTGCCAGCAGTTCAGGGGCCTCCTACGAGCAGTACTTC

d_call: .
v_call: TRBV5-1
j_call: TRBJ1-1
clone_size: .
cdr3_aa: CASSLEEGLYTEAFF
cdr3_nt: TGCGCCAGCAGCTTGGAAGAGGGGCTGTACACTGAAGCTTTCTTT

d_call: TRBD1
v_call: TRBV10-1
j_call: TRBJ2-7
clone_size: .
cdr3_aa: CASSGGTGSSYEQYF
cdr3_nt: TGCGCCAGCAGTGGTGGGACAGGGAGCTCCTACGAGCAGTACTTC

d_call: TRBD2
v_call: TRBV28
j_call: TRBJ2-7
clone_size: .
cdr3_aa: CARRGREGRPLSYEQYF
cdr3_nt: TGTGCCAGGCGGGGGCGGGAGGGAAGGCCCCTCTCCTACGAGCAGTACTTC

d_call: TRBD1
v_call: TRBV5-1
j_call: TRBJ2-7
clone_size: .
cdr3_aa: CASSSDRGHYEQYF
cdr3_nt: TGCGCCAGCAGCTCTGACAGGGGCCACTACGAGCAGTACTTC

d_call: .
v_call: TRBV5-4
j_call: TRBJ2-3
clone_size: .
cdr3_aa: CASSLMLITDTQYF
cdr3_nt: TGTGCCAGCAGCTTGATGCTCATCACAGATACGCAGTATTTT

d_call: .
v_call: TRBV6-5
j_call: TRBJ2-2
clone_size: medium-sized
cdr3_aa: CASKPNGGTGELFF
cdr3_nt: TGTGCCAGCAAACCTAACGGGGGAACCGGGGAGCTGTTTTTT

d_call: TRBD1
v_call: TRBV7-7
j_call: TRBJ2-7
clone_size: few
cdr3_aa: CASRDGQGIPYEQYF
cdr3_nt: TGTGCCAGCAGGGACGGACAGGGAATACCCTACGAGCAGTACTTC

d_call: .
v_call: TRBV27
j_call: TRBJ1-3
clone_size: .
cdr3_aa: CASSLSGISGNTIYF
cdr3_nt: TGTGCCAGCAGTTTATCGGGGATCTCTGGAAACACCATATATTTT

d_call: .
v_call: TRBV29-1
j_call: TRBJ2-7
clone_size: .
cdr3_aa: CSVAGAYEQYF
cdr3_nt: TGCAGCGTTGCAGGGGCATACGAGCAGTACTTC

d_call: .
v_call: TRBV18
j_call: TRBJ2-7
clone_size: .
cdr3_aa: CASSLGTREQYF
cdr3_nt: TGTGCCAGCTCACTCGGAACTAGAGAGCAGTACTTC

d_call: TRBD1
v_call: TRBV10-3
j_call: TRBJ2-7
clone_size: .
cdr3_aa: CAISPRLQGALRAPYEQYF
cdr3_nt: TGTGCCATCAGCCCTCGCCTACAGGGGGCGCTGAGGGCCCCCTACGAGCAGTACTTC

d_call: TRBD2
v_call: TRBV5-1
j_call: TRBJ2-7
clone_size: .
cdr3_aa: CASSLGGSRTYEQYF
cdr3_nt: TGCGCCAGCAGCCTGGGAGGGTCGCGGACCTACGAGCAGTACTTC

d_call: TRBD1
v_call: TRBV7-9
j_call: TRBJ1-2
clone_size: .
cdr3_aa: CASSLGQATLVGYTF
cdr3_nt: TGTGCCAGCAGCTTGGGACAGGCAACCTTAGTTGGCTACACCTTC

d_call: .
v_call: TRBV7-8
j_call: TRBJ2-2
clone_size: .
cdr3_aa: CASSQRSGWGNTGELFF
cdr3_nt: TGTGCCAGCAGCCAGCGATCGGGGTGGGGGAACACCGGGGAGCTGTTTTTT

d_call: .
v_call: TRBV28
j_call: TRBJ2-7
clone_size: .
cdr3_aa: CASSFPTGAGVSYEQYF
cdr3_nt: TGTGCCAGCAGTTTCCCCACGGGGGCGGGAGTGTCCTACGAGCAGTACTTC

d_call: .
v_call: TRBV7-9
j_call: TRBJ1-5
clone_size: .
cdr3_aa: CASSLAGQNQPQHF
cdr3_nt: TGTGCCAGCAGCTTAGCGGGACAAAATCAGCCCCAGCATTTT

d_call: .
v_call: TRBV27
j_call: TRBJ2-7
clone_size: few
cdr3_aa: CASRYLSGREQYF
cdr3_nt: TGTGCCAGCAGATACTTATCGGGCCGCGAGCAGTACTTC

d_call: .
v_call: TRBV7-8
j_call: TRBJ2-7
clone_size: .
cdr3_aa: CARDSSNGTVKQYF
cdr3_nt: TGTGCCAGGGACTCCTCAAACGGCACAGTGAAGCAGTACTTC

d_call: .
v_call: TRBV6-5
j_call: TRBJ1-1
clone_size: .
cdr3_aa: CASSYSAPGNTEAFF
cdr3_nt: TGTGCCAGCAGTTACTCTGCGCCCGGGAACACTGAAGCTTTCTTT

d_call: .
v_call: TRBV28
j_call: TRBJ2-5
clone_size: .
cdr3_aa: CASSDRVIMETQYF
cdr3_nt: TGTGCCAGCAGTGACCGAGTTATTATGGAGACCCAGTACTTC

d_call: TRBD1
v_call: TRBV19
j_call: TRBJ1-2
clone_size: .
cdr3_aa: CASSIADRAVNYGYTF
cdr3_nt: TGTGCCAGTAGTATAGCGGACAGGGCTGTTAACTATGGCTACACCTTC

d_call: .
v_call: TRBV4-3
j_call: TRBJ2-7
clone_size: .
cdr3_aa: CASSQDPRALDEQYF
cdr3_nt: TGCGCCAGCAGCCAAGACCCCCGGGCTCTCGACGAGCAGTACTTC